This TCR beta chain derives from a study of T cell repertoires in cytomegalovirus infection. Overall study context: Recently identified HLA-C-restricted CMV epitopes and well-studied HLA-B-restricted CMV epitopes were used by the study. Public signatures in TCR beta pointed to CMV infection and matching HLA type.

CDR1 is DFQATT, CDR2 SNEGSKA, per germline (reference sequence). V dropped 3 bases and J dropped 3; count of bases not matched to a gene: 9. There are 16 residues in the CDR3. Findings and limits, study-wide: Dominating the ex vivo response were TCR beta clonotypes that were CMV-specific and HLA-C-restricted.

In its sample, this clonotype was seen many times. Its matching antigen is unknown. TCRdb reprocessed the reads via MiXCR and lists one record per CDR3 protein. The sample includes roughly 500,000 distinct CDR3 sequences, 33% of them seen just once. This sample comprised cultured PBMCs, obtained from culture after CMV antigen stimulation. The source is a human donor in good health (CMV status not recorded). Some clones in this sample may be carry-over from other donors' samples. The rearrangement links TRBV20-1 to TRBJ1-5, with 9 positions matching TRBD1. In nucleotides, the CDR3 is TGCAGTGCTAGTCCCGGGACAGGGACGAACAATCAGCCCCAGCATTTT. The encoded protein is CSASPGTGTNNQPQHF.